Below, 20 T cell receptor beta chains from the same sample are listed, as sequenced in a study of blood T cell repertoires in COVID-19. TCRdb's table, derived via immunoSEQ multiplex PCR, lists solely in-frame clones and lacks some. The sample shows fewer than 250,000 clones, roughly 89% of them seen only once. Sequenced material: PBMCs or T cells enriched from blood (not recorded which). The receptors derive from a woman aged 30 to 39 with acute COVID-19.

In nucleotides, the CDR3 is TGTGCCAGCAGTTTAGCTAGCCACGAGACCCAGTACTTC. As protein: CASSLASHETQYF. This sequence joins TRBV12-3 or TRBV12-4 and TRBJ2-5; D call uncertain. Trimming took off 0 bases at V and 5 bases at J, with 7 bases between the two ends. The CDR3 extends over 13 amino acids.

For the CDR3, the DNA is TGTGCCAGCAGCTCCATCCCCCAGGTCACCGGGGAGCTGTTTTTT. Translating gives CASSSIPQVTGELFF. This chain uses TRBV7-6 with TRBJ2-2; D unresolved. The CDR3 runs 15 residues. Per the germline V gene, CDR1 is SGHVS and CDR2 is FNYEAQ. V was trimmed by 4 bases and J by 4 bases, leaving 13 bases between them.

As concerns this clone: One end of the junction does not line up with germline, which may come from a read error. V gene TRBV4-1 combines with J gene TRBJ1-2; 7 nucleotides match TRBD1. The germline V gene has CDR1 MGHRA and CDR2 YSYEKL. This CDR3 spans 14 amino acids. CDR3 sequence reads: CASTQGGRSYGYTF. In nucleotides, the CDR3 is TGCGCCAGCACCCAAGGGGGCCGGAGCTATGGCTACACCTTC.

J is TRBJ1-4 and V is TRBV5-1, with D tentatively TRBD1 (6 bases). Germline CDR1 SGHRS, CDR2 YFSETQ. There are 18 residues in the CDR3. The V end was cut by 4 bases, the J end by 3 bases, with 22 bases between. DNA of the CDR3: TGCGCCAGCAGCCGTTCAGACAGGCCCCGGGTGGCTAATGAAAAACTGTTTTTT. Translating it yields CASSRSDRPRVANEKLFF.

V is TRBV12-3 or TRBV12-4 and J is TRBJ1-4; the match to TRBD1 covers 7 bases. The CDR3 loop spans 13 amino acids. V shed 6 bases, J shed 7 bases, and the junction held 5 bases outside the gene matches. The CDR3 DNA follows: TGTGCCAGCAGCACAGGGGTGGTTGAAAAACTGTTTTTT. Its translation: CASSTGVVEKLFF.

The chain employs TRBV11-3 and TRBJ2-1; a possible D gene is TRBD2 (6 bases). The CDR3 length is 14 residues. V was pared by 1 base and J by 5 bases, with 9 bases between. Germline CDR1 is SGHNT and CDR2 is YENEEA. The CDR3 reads CASSLGRGHNEQFF. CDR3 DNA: TGTGCCAGCAGCTTAGGGCGGGGCCACAATGAGCAGTTCTTC.

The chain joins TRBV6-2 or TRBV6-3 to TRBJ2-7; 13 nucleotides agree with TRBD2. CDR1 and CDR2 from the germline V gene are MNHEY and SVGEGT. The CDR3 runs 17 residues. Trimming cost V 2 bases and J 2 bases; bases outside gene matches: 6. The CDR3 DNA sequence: TGTGCCAGCAGTTACGGCGGACTAGCGGGGGACCCCTACGAGCAGTACTTC. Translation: CASSYGGLAGDPYEQYF.

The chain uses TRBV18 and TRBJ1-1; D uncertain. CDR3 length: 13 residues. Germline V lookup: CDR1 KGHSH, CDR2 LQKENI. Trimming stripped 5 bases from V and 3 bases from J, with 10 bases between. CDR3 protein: CASSRNRDTEAFF. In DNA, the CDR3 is TGTGCCAGCTCAAGAAACAGAGACACTGAAGCTTTCTTT.

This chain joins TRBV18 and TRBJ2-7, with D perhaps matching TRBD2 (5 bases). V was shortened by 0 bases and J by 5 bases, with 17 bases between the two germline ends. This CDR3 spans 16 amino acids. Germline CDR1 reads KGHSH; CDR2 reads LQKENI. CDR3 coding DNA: TGTGCCAGCTCACCACCGAAATCCGGGAACCCTCACGAGCAGTACTTC. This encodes CASSPPKSGNPHEQYF.

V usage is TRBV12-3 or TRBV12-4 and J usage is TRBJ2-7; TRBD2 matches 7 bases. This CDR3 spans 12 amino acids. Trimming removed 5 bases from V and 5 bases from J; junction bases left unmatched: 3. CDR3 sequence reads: CASSNGRDEQYF. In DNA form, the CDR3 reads TGTGCCAGCAGTAATGGGAGGGACGAGCAGTACTTC.

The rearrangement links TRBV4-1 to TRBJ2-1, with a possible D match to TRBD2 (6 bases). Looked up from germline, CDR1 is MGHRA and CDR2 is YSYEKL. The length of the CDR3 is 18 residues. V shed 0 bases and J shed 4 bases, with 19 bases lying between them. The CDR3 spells CASSQEAGQGSTYNEQFF. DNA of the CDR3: TGCGCCAGCAGCCAAGAAGCGGGCCAGGGCTCGACTTACAATGAGCAGTTCTTC.

The chain's CDR3 is CASSLMGTGSPEQYF. CDR3 nucleotide sequence: TGTGCCAGCAGCTTAATGGGGACAGGATCACCCGAGCAGTACTTC. This chain uses TRBV11-2 with TRBJ2-7, with TRBD1 identical over 8 bases. Looked up from germline, CDR1 is SGHAT and CDR2 is FQNNGV. Trimming removed 2 bases from V and 6 bases from J; junction bases left unmatched: 9. The CDR3 is 15 amino acids.

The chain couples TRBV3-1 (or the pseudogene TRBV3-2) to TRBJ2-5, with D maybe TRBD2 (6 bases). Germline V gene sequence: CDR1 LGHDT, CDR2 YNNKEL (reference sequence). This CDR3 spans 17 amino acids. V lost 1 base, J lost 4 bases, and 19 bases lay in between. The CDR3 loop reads CASSQGSGGVVGETQYF. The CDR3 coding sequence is TGTGCCAGCAGCCAAGGCTCCGGAGGGGTGGTAGGAGAGACCCAGTACTTC.

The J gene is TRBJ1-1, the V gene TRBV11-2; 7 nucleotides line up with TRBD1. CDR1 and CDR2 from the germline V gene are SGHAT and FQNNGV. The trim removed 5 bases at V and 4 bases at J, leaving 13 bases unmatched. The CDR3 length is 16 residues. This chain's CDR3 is CASSPTGARRSTEAFF. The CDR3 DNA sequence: TGTGCCAGCAGCCCCACAGGGGCCAGGCGGAGCACTGAAGCTTTCTTT.

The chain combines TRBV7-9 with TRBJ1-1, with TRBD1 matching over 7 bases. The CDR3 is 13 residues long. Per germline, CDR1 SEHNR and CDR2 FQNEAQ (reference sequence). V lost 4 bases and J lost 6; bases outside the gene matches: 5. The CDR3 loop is CASSYTDRAEAFF. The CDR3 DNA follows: TGTGCCAGCAGCTACACAGACAGGGCTGAAGCTTTCTTT.

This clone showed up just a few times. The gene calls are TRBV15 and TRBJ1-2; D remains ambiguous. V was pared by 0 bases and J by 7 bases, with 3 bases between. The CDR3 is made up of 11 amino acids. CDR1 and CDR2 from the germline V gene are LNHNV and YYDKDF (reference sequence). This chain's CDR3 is CATSRDSGYTF. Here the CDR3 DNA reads TGTGCCACCAGCAGAGATAGTGGCTACACCTTC.

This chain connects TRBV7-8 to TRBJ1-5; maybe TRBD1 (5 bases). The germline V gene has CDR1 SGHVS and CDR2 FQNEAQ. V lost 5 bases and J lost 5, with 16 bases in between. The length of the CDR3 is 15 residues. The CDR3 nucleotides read TGTGCCAGCAGCCCGGACATTACCCACTATCAGCCCCAGCATTTT. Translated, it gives CASSPDITHYQPQHF.

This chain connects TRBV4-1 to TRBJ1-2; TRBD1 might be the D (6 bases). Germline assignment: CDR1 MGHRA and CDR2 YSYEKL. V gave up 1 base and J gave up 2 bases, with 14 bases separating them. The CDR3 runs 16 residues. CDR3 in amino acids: CASSQGGGRENYGYTF. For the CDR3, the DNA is TGCGCCAGCAGCCAAGGGGGGGGCCGGGAGAACTATGGCTACACCTTC.

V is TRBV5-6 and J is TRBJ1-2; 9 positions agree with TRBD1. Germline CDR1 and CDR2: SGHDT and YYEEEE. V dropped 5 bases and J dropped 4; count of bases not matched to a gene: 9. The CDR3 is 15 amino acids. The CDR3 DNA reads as TGTGCCAGCAGGGAAACAGGGGGCGGTTTCTATGGCTACACCTTC. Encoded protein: CASRETGGGFYGYTF.

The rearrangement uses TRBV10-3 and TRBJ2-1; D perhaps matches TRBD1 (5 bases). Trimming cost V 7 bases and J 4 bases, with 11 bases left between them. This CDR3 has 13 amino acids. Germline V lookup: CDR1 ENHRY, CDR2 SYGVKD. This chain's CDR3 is CAIKSGAYNEQFF. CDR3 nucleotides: TGTGCCATCAAGTCTGGGGCATACAATGAGCAGTTCTTC.